A single sample is the source of the 3 T cell receptor beta chains below, sequenced in a study of T-cell reconstitution after alpha-beta-depleted transplantation in children. The authors prepared the TCRbeta library with unique molecular identifiers. MiXCR was run by TCRdb on the PCR reads, yielding one entry per CDR3 protein. The top ten hold 5% to 6% of the sample, which has more than 200,000 distinct CDR3 sequences, around 8.9% seen once. The specimen comprised PBMCs from the stem cell graft donor, sampled from the stem cell graft. All receptors come from a human donor who donated a stem cell graft to a child with SCID.

In this sample, this clonotype turned up many times. V gene TRBV2 combines with J gene TRBJ2-3; D gene ambiguous. Germline CDR1 and CDR2: SNHLY and FYNNEI. With 3 bases removed from V and 1 base from J, the gap between germline ends came to 11 bases. The CDR3 contains 15 residues. The CDR3 reads CASSDPRQGTDTQYF. The CDR3 DNA sequence: TGTGCCAGCAGTGACCCAAGACAAGGCACAGATACGCAGTATTTT.

V and J are TRBV28 and TRBJ2-7, with a weak D call TRBD2 (7 bases). The CDR3 loop spans 14 amino acids. Germline-derived CDR1 and CDR2 are MDHEN and SYDVKM. V was clipped by 5 bases and J by 3 bases, with 14 bases between them. The CDR3 sequence: CASSARGGGYEQYF. CDR3 coding DNA: TGTGCCAGCAGTGCCAGGGGAGGGGGCTACGAGCAGTACTTC.

There are many counts of this clonotype. The chain has TRBV20-1 and TRBJ1-1, with 7 bases identical to TRBD1. Germline values: CDR1 DFQATT, CDR2 SNEGSKA (reference sequence). V lost 5 bases to trimming and J lost 3 bases; unmatched junction nucleotides: 3. This CDR3 has 12 amino acids. This chain's CDR3 is CSADQGDTEAFF. As DNA, the CDR3 is TGCAGTGCTGACCAGGGGGACACTGAAGCTTTCTTT.